A selection of T cell receptor beta chains follows, all from one sample in a study of cytomegalovirus exposure and HLA in healthy donors. The data were produced by immunoSEQ multiplex PCR, yet TCRdb's version contains in-frame clones alone and is incomplete. The sample lists roughly 60,000 clones; about 96% were seen once. The sequenced sample consisted of PBMCs. Receptor source: a man aged 18-30 years in good health and CMV-seronegative. CDR3s include the opening cysteine and the closing phenylalanine or tryptophan. Fields, in order: V gene, J gene, CDR3 protein.

>TRBV28|TRBJ2-1
CASSRGTSGRNEQFF
>TRBV2|TRBJ1-1
CASIEDRGNTEAFF
>TRBV2|TRBJ2-1
CASSKPPPGYEQFF
>TRBV4-3|TRBJ2-1
CASSQGQPYNEQFF
>TRBV28|TRBJ2-7
CASTTLTGNYEQYF
>TRBV29-1|TRBJ1-2
CSVEQGRHYGYTF
>TRBV9|TRBJ1-1
CASGRGTGGAFF
>TRBV5-1|TRBJ2-7
CASSLGDRRSYRSYEQYF
>TRBV5-8|TRBJ2-7
CASSLGGSTVYEQYF
>TRBV11-1|TRBJ2-7
CASSPEWGQGHEQYF
>TRBV7-8|TRBJ1-5
CASSWGQGINQPQHF
>TRBV29-1|TRBJ2-1
CSVEPVPFEQFF
>TRBV7-9|TRBJ1-2
CASSLEGTTVEYGYTF
>TRBV4-2|TRBJ1-4
CASSQNSGTGEEKLFF
>TRBV28|TRBJ2-7
CASSYSGTEQYF